This T cell receptor (beta chain) was observed in a study of T cell responses to AZD1222 COVID-19 vaccine. V shed 7 bases and J 8 bases; nucleotides not matched to a gene: 8. The CDR3 consists of 14 residues. From germline, CDR1 is MDHEN and CDR2 SYDVKM. With regard to this clone: Its matching antigen is unknown.

General study points: A reported finding is that nearly half of spike-specific TCRs target unmutated variant regions. Donors were largely white British and mainly female; clonal diversity was possibly underestimated.

Clones were sequenced by immunoSEQ multiplex PCR, and TCRdb holds only the in-frame ones, with some missing. The repertoire holds 100,000 to 120,000 clones, with under 95% as singletons. The receptor was derived from an adult in good health. The V call is TRBV28, the J call TRBJ1-6; TRBD1 matches at 7 bases. Material: peripheral blood, obtained on day 0 of AZD1222 vaccination. CDR3: CASNTGQPHSPLHF. The DNA of the CDR3 is TGTGCCAGCAATACGGGACAGCCCCATTCACCCCTCCACTTT.